The T cell receptor beta chain under discussion was sequenced for a study of blood T cell repertoires in COVID-19. Profiled with immunoSEQ multiplex PCR; TCRdb holds only in-frame clones, not every one. The table records 120,000 to 150,000 clones, approximately 87% of them present only once. This CDR3 has 19 amino acids. V was shortened by 2 bases and J by 1 base, with 22 bases between the two germline ends. Germline V lookup: CDR1 KGHDR, CDR2 SFDVKD. The chain couples TRBV24-1 to TRBJ1-1; possibly TRBD1 for D (6 bases). Source material: PBMCs or T cells enriched from blood (not recorded which). This receptor was taken from a woman aged 25-40 years with acute COVID-19. For the CDR3, the DNA is TGTGCCACCAGTGATTCGACCGGGACAACGGCCCCTCCGAACACTGAAGCTTTCTTT. It yields the protein CATSDSTGTTAPPNTEAFF.